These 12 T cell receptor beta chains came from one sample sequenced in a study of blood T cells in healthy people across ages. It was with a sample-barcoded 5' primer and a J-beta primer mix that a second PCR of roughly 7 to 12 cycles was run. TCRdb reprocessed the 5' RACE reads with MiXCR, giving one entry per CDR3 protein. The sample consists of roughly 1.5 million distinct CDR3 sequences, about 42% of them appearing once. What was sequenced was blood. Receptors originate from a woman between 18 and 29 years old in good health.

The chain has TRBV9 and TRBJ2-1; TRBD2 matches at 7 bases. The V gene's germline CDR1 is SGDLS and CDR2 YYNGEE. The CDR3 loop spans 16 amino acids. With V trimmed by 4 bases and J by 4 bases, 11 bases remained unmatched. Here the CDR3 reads CASSSELAVGYNEQFF. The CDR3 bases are TGTGCCAGCAGCTCAGAGCTAGCGGTAGGGTACAATGAGCAGTTCTTC.

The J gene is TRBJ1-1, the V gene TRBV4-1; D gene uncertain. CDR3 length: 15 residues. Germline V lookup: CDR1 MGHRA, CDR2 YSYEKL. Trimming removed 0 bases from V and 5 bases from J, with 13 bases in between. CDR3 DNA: TGCGCCAGCAGCCAAGAAGACTACTGGGATACTGAAGCTTTCTTT. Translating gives CASSQEDYWDTEAFF.

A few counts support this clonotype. CDR3 sequence (DNA): TGCGCCAGCAGCTTGGCGGTAGCGGGAGTTCAAGAGACCCAGTACTTC. This encodes CASSLAVAGVQETQYF. The chain carries TRBV5-1 and TRBJ2-5; TRBD2 agrees at 9 bases. This CDR3 spans 16 amino acids. After removal of 0 bases from V and 2 bases from J, the junction contained 5 bases not matched to a gene. Germline loops: CDR1 SGHRS, CDR2 YFSETQ.

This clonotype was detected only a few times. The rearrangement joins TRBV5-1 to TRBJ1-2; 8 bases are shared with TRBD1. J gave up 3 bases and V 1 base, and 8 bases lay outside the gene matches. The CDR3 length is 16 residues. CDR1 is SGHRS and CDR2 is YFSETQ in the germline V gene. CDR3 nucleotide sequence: TGCGCCAGCAGCTTGCGCACAGGGGGATGGGACTATGGCTACACCTTC. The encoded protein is CASSLRTGGWDYGYTF. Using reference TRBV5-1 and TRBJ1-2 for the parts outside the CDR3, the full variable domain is KAGVTQTPRYLIKTRGQQVTLSCSPISGHRSVSWYQQTPGQGLQFLFEYFSETQRNKGNFPGRFSGRQFSNSRSEMNVSTLELGDSALYLCASSLRTGGWDYGYTFGSGTRLTVV.

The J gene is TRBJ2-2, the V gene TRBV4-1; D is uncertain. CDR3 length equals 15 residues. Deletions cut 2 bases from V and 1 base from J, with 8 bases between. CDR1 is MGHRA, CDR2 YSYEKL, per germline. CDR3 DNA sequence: TGCGCCAGCAGCCAACGGGCTAGGAACACCGGGGAGCTGTTTTTT. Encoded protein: CASSQRARNTGELFF.

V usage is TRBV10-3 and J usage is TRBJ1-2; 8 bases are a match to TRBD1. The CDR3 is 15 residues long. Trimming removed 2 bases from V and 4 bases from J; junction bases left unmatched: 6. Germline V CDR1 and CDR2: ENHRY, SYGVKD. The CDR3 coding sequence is TGTGCCATCAGTGAGAGTGGACAGGGAGGCTATGGCTACACCTTC. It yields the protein CAISESGQGGYGYTF.

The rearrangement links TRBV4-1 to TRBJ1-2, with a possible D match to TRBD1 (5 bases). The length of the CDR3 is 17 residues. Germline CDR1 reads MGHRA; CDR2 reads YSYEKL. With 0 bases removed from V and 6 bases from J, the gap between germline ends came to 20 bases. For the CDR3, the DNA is TGCGCCAGCAGCCAAGATCGGGACGTCCCTGCCCCTGATGGCTACACCTTC. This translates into CASSQDRDVPAPDGYTF.

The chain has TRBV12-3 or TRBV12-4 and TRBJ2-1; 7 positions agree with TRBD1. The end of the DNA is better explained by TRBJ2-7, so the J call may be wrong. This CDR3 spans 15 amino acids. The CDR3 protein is CASSLRDRSYNEQYF. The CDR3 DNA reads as TGTGCCAGCAGTCTCCGGGACAGAAGTTACAATGAGCAGTACTTC.

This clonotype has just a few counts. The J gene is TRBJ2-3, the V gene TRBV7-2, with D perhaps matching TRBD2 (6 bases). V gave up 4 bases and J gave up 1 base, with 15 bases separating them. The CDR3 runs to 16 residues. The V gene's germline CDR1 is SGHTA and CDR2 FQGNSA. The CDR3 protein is CASSSERWGGTDTQYF. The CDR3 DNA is TGTGCCAGCAGCTCCGAGAGGTGGGGGGGCACAGATACGCAGTATTTT.

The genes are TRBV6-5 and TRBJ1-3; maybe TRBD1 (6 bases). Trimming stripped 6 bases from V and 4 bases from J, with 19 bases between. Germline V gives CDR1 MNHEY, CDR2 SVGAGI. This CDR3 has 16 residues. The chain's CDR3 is CASRKQGNWGGNTIYF. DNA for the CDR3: TGTGCCAGCAGAAAACAGGGAAATTGGGGCGGAAACACCATATATTTT.

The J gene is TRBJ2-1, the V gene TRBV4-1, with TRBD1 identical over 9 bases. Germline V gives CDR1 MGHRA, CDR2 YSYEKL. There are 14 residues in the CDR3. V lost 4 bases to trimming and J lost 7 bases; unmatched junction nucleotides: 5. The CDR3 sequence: CASSPGQGPNEQFF. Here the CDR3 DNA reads TGCGCCAGCAGCCCCGGACAGGGGCCAAATGAGCAGTTCTTC.

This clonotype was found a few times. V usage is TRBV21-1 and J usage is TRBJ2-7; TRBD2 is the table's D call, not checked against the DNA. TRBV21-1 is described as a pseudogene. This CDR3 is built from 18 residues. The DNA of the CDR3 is TGTGCCATCAGCCCCGGAAGTAGCGGGAGGCCCTTCAAATACGAGCAGTACTTC. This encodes CAISPGSSGRPFKYEQYF.